These 8 T cell receptor beta chains were sequenced from one sample in a study of graft-versus-host responses after intestinal transplantation. The antigens these receptors bind are not known. Clones were sequenced by immunoSEQ multiplex PCR, and TCRdb holds only the in-frame ones, with some missing. The data contain more than 95,000 clones, approximately 90% of them seen just once; the ten biggest clones take up around 0.17%. The sequencing used unstimulated CD4+ T cells sorted from spleen or lymph node cells, collected before intestinal transplant. The receptors stem from a human donor who received an intestinal transplant.

The chain carries TRBV5-1 and TRBJ2-3, with a possible D match to TRBD2 (6 bases). The CDR3 spans 14 residues. Trimming left V 7 bases short and J 6 bases short, with 18 bases between. Germline V CDR1 and CDR2: SGHRS, YFSETQ. Written as DNA, the CDR3 is TGCGCCAGCCGACTAGACACCTCTCCCGATACGCAGTATTTT. Translating gives CASRLDTSPDTQYF.

The rearrangement uses TRBV6-1 and TRBJ2-5, with 10 bases that match TRBD2. CDR3 length equals 18 residues. Germline lookup yields CDR1 MNHNS and CDR2 SASEGT. Losses at the gene ends were 1 base for V and 2 bases for J; bases not matched to a gene: 10. The DNA for the CDR3 is TGTGCCAGCAGTGAAGGGGTGGGTAGCGGGGGGCTACAAGAGACCCAGTACTTC. Translating gives CASSEGVGSGGLQETQYF.

This chain joins TRBV6-6 and TRBJ1-6; D is unclear. V lost 2 bases and J lost 8, with 10 bases in between. The germline gives CDR1 MNHNY, CDR2 SVGAGI (reference sequence). This CDR3 has 14 amino acids. DNA for the CDR3: TGTGCCAGCAGTTACAACGGGGTGGATTCACCCCTCCACTTT. Translating gives CASSYNGVDSPLHF.

The V call is TRBV19, the J call TRBJ2-4, with D possibly TRBD1 on 6 matching bases. Germline V lookup: CDR1 LNHDA, CDR2 SQIVND (reference sequence). The CDR3 totals 15 residues. The germline V and J ends were trimmed by 9 bases and 3 bases, with 18 bases remaining between them. The CDR3 nucleotides read TGTGCCAGGGCTTACAGGGTCGTCGACAAAAACATTCAGTACTTC. Translating it yields CARAYRVVDKNIQYF.

The genes are TRBV10-1 and TRBJ2-3, with D unclear. The CDR3 is made up of 17 amino acids. Germline CDR1 is WNHNN and CDR2 is SYGVQD (reference sequence). V was shortened by 1 base and J by 0 bases, with 14 bases between the two germline ends. The CDR3 region is CASSEYGTLASTDTQYF. The CDR3 DNA reads as TGCGCCAGCAGTGAGTACGGTACGCTCGCTAGCACAGATACGCAGTATTTT.

In the case of this clone: Germline and junction disagree at one end, which may indicate a read error. This chain uses TRBV28 with TRBJ1-1; 9 bases are shared with TRBD1. The CDR3 runs 18 residues. CDR1 MDHEN and CDR2 SYDVKM come from the germline V gene. CDR3 sequence reads: CASSSPDRGLGKKSEVFF. CDR3 nucleotides: TGTGCCAGCAGTTCCCCGGACAGGGGACTAGGTAAAAAATCCGAAGTTTTCTTT.

This clone was found once. A read error may account for a junction end that differs from germline. At the DNA level, this CDR3 is encoded by other sequences in the same sample as well. The V and J genes are TRBV27 and TRBJ2-1; 12 bases map to TRBD2. CDR3 length: 17 amino acids. Germline loops: CDR1 MNHEY, CDR2 SMNVEV (reference sequence). The CDR3 is CASSLPGLAGGPHEQFF. In nucleotides, the CDR3 is TGCGCCAGCAGTTTACCCGGCCTAGCGGGGGGGCCCCATGAGCAGTTCTTC.

The chain employs TRBV5-1 and TRBJ1-4; 9 bases line up with TRBD1. With 4 bases clipped from V and 7 bases from J, the junction kept 11 bases outside the gene matches. There are 16 residues in the CDR3. The germline CDR1 and CDR2 sequences are SGHRS and YFSETQ. CDR3 in DNA: TGCGCCAGCAGCCCAACAACCGGGACAGGGCTTGAAAAACTGTTTTTT. This sequence encodes CASSPTTGTGLEKLFF.